Presented here are 4 T cell receptor beta chains from one specimen sequenced in a study of shared clonotypes between healthy human individuals. Generated by immunoSEQ multiplex PCR, the TCRdb table keeps only in-frame clones and is missing some. The sample records millions of clones, more than 80% being singletons. What was sequenced was naive CD4+ T cells from PBMCs. Subset: CD45RA+ positively selected. These receptors were taken from a man between 18 and 35 years old in good health. Some clones in this sample may be carry-over from other donors' samples.

This clone was picked up a small number of times. This chain connects TRBV6-1 to TRBJ1-5, with TRBD1 as a possible D gene (5 bases). The CDR3 extends over 15 amino acids. The germline V gene has CDR1 MNHNS and CDR2 SASEGT. The germline V and J ends were trimmed by 8 bases and 3 bases, with 17 bases remaining between them. This CDR3 is CASVTQQVHNQPQHF. CDR3 nucleotides: TGTGCCAGCGTGACACAACAGGTCCACAATCAGCCCCAGCATTTT.

The chain couples TRBV7-8 to TRBJ1-3; unclear D gene. The V gene lost 0 bases and the J gene lost 8 bases, with 14 bases spanning the gap. The CDR3 has 15 residues. Germline CDR1 reads SGHVS; CDR2 reads FQNEAQ. The DNA for the CDR3 is TGTGCCAGCAGCTTAGCCCATAGACGTCCGCACACCATATATTTT. It yields the protein CASSLAHRRPHTIYF.

The V and J genes are TRBV4-1 and TRBJ2-3; 11 bases agree with TRBD2. This CDR3 has 18 residues. Germline CDR1 reads MGHRA; CDR2 reads YSYEKL. Trimming cost V 4 bases and J 1 base; bases outside gene matches: 10. CDR3 DNA sequence: TGCGCCAGCAGCCCCGTACCCATTAGCGGGAGGGGCACAGATACGCAGTATTTT. It yields the protein CASSPVPISGRGTDTQYF.

V and J are TRBV18 and TRBJ2-2, with 7 bases lining up with TRBD1. There are 15 residues in the CDR3. In germline, CDR1 is KGHSH, CDR2 LQKENI. Trimming at V came to 5 bases and at J to 3 bases, leaving 6 bases not matched to a gene. The CDR3 sequence is CASSTGTEDTGELFF. In DNA, the CDR3 is TGTGCCAGCTCAACCGGGACAGAAGACACCGGGGAGCTGTTTTTT.